One and the same sample provided the 12 T cell receptor beta chains below, sequenced in a study of identical twins. TCRdb redid the calling of the 5' RACE reads with MiXCR, one entry per CDR3 protein. The table has about 720,000 distinct CDR3 sequences, over 15% seen once. The data were also submitted as part of a second study, on T cells expressing NK-cell markers.

The material sequenced was PBMCs. The source is a woman under 30 in good health.

This clonotype was seen more than once but under ten times. The chain combines TRBV5-4 with TRBJ2-2, with TRBD2 matching over 8 bases. The CDR3 runs to 14 residues. Germline V gene sequence: CDR1 SGHNT, CDR2 YYREEE (reference sequence). V shed 4 bases, J shed 5 bases, and the junction held 4 bases outside the gene matches. The CDR3 region is CASSELAETGELFF. The CDR3 nucleotides read TGTGCCAGCAGCGAACTAGCGGAAACCGGGGAGCTGTTTTTT.

The chain joins TRBV15 to TRBJ2-1; the D is unclear. With 2 bases removed from V and 5 bases from J, the gap between germline ends came to 7 bases. CDR1 and CDR2 (germline): LNHNV, YYDKDF (reference sequence). The CDR3 has 13 residues. The CDR3 sequence is CATSRRTDNEQFF. The CDR3 region has the DNA TGTGCCACCAGCAGACGGACGGACAATGAGCAGTTCTTC.

This clonotype was found a few times. J is TRBJ2-1 and V is TRBV20-1, with 8 nucleotides matching TRBD2. This CDR3 has 16 amino acids. The V segment lost 0 bases and the J segment 6 bases; nucleotides outside the gene matches: 10. Looked up from germline, CDR1 is DFQATT and CDR2 is SNEGSKA (reference sequence). The CDR3 DNA reads TGCAGTGCTAGAGATACCCGGGGGGGCATAATCAATGAGCAGTTCTTC. Protein sequence: CSARDTRGGIINEQFF.

In its sample, this clonotype was seen many times. This chain uses TRBV27 with TRBJ2-5, with a weak D call TRBD2 (5 bases). The germline gives CDR1 MNHEY, CDR2 SMNVEV (reference sequence). The CDR3 is 15 residues long. Trimming left V 3 bases short and J 2 bases short, with 13 bases between. The CDR3 sequence is CASSLLRAGQETQYF. Written as DNA, the CDR3 is TGTGCCAGCAGTTTGTTGAGGGCTGGGCAAGAGACCCAGTACTTC.

DNA of the CDR3: TGTGCCATCAGGACCGAAGTCTCCTACGAGCAGTACTTC. Amino acid sequence: CAIRTEVSYEQYF. The genes are TRBV10-3 and TRBJ2-7; no reliable D call. V was pared by 6 bases and J by 0 bases, with 9 bases between. This CDR3 region has 13 residues. The germline V gene has CDR1 ENHRY and CDR2 SYGVKD.

This clonotype was recorded at least ten times. The chain uses TRBV20-1 and TRBJ1-1; D unclear. CDR3 length: 13 residues. V shed 0 bases and J shed 3 bases, with 8 bases lying between them. Germline V gives CDR1 DFQATT, CDR2 SNEGSKA (reference sequence). In DNA, the CDR3 is TGCAGTGCTAGAGACCAAATCGACACTGAAGCTTTCTTT. Its translation: CSARDQIDTEAFF.

This clonotype was detected ten times or more. V and J are TRBV20-1 and TRBJ2-5; D unresolved. Trimming pared 6 bases from V and 5 bases from J, leaving 13 bases between. Germline CDR1 and CDR2: DFQATT and SNEGSKA (reference sequence). The CDR3 extends over 12 amino acids. CDR3 bases: TGCAGTGCCTCCCCGGCTCTCGAGACCCAGTACTTC. Translating it yields CSASPALETQYF.

The chain joins TRBV11-2 to TRBJ2-7; D remains unclear. CDR3 size: 16 residues. The germline V gene encodes CDR1 SGHAT and CDR2 FQNNGV. The germline V and J ends were trimmed by 7 bases and 0 bases, with 19 bases remaining between them. The CDR3, as DNA: TGTGCCAGCACCCCCCTGGTGACCTTCAGCTCCTACGAGCAGTACTTC. Protein product: CASTPLVTFSSYEQYF.

The chain couples TRBV7-2 to TRBJ2-3; D gene unclear. The CDR3 is 13 residues long. Germline lookup yields CDR1 SGHTA and CDR2 FQGNSA. Trimming took 4 bases from V and 6 from J, leaving 11 bases between them. CDR3 amino acids: CASSYIGWDTQYF. DNA of the CDR3: TGTGCCAGCAGCTATATCGGGTGGGATACGCAGTATTTT.

This clonotype was observed a few times. The J gene is TRBJ2-3, the V gene TRBV10-1; TRBD1 aligns across 7 bases. The germline CDR1 and CDR2 sequences are WNHNN and SYGVQD (reference sequence). V shed 3 bases and J 2 bases; nucleotides not matched to a gene: 2. The CDR3 length is 14 residues. CDR3 amino acids: CASSEGGITDTQYF. CDR3 nucleotides: TGCGCCAGCAGTGAAGGGGGCATCACAGATACGCAGTATTTT.

The rearrangement joins TRBV12-3 or TRBV12-4 to TRBJ2-7, with D maybe TRBD2 (6 bases). The germline V and J ends were trimmed by 5 bases and 0 bases, with 20 bases remaining between them. The CDR3 runs 17 residues. The CDR3 region is CASSRYAGLRGSYEQYF. Written as DNA, the CDR3 is TGTGCCAGCAGTCGATATGCGGGACTGAGGGGCTCCTACGAGCAGTACTTC.

The V and J genes are TRBV10-3 and TRBJ1-1; D is undetermined. Germline CDR1 ENHRY, CDR2 SYGVKD. The CDR3 length is 12 residues. V lost 2 bases to trimming and J lost 6 bases, with 7 bases between them. CDR3 coding DNA: TGTGCCATCAGTGAGGCCCTAGCTGAAGCTTTCTTT. This sequence encodes CAISEALAEAFF.